Given below is one T cell receptor (beta chain) in context. Its antigen remains unidentified. The data are from a study of CD8+CD57+ T cells in acquired aplastic anemia. At the level of the study: DNA recovered from sorted CD4+ and CD8+ cells had a mean of approximately 3 ug. General study points: Both patients and controls carried the same twenty-nine CD8+ CDR3 sequences. Between patients and controls, CD8+ Simpson's diversity did not vary significantly.

Germline V gene data show CDR1 as DFQATT and CDR2 as SNEGSKA (reference sequence). The CDR3 spans 12 residues. V lost 5 bases, J lost 7 bases, and 14 bases lay in between. Genomic DNA constituted the template upon which TCR beta VDJ and CDR3 profiling was performed. A single record per CDR3 protein comes from TCRdb applying MiXCR to the reads. The sample has around 170,000 distinct CDR3 sequences; just under 65% are singletons. Sequenced material: sorted CD4+, CD8+, or CD8+CD57+ T cells (not recorded which) from PBMCs. The chain joins TRBV20-1 to TRBJ1-1; D may be TRBD1 (6 bases). The source is a human donor in good health. CDR3 amino acids: CSAGAGAGEAFF. The CDR3 region has the DNA TGCAGTGCTGGGGCGGGGGCCGGTGAAGCTTTCTTT.